This is a list of T cell receptor beta chains from one sample in a study of blood T cell repertoires in COVID-19. Sequencing used immunoSEQ multiplex PCR; TCRdb keeps in-frame clones, though not all of them. The sample holds about 500,000 clones, about 89% seen once. The sample taken for sequencing was peripheral blood. These receptors were collected from a woman in her 50s with COVID-19, enrolled during active disease. CDR3s include the opening cysteine and the closing phenylalanine or tryptophan. Each record gives: clone size, D gene, V gene, J gene, CDR3 protein, CDR3 DNA. A D gene is named only where the DNA matches it firmly. Clone size is given for some rows only: seen once, a few or many times, or a class if the clone is expanded.

.	.	TRBV25-1	TRBJ1-2	CASSRAGGGSNYGYTF	TGTGCCAGCAGTCGGGCGGGAGGGGGATCTAACTATGGCTACACCTTC
once	.	TRBV6-5	TRBJ1-4	CASRPEGHGEKLFF	TGTGCCAGCAGGCCGGAGGGGCATGGGGAAAAACTGTTTTTT
.	TRBD1	TRBV14	TRBJ1-2	CASSQEGRPGTGDGYTF	TGTGCCAGCAGCCAAGAAGGAAGACCCGGGACAGGGGATGGCTACACCTTC
.	.	TRBV5-8	TRBJ1-2	CATFETGTDYGYTF	TGTGCCACCTTTGAGACCGGGACTGACTATGGCTACACCTTC
once	.	TRBV7-9	TRBJ2-1	CASTSHPRLGDREQFF	TGTGCCAGCACCTCCCACCCGCGACTAGGGGATCGGGAGCAGTTCTTC
.	.	TRBV5-1	TRBJ2-7	CASSIGGIYEQYF	TGCGCCAGCAGCATTGGAGGGATCTACGAGCAGTACTTC
.	TRBD2	TRBV9	TRBJ2-5	CASSPEGLAGVETQYF	TGTGCCAGCTCGCCCGAGGGACTAGCGGGGGTGGAGACCCAGTACTTC
.	TRBD1	TRBV7-9	TRBJ1-1	CASTLGTGAFF	TGTGCCAGCACCTTAGGGACAGGCGCCTTCTTT
.	.	TRBV25-1	TRBJ1-1	CASSEAGSRNTEAFF	TGTGCCAGCAGTGAAGCAGGCTCGAGGAACACTGAAGCTTTCTTT
once	TRBD2	TRBV11-2	TRBJ2-3	CASSLNAGVTDTQYF	TGTGCCAGCAGCTTAAACGCGGGGGTAACAGATACGCAGTATTTT
.	.	TRBV10-3	TRBJ1-2	CATKGQPGYGYTF	TGTGCCACCAAAGGACAGCCAGGCTATGGCTACACCTTC
.	.	TRBV29-1	TRBJ1-2	CSVQKGEAFSYGYTF	TGCAGCGTTCAGAAAGGGGAAGCTTTTAGCTATGGCTACACCTTC
.	TRBD1	TRBV2	TRBJ1-4	CASSFLGGTEKLFF	TGTGCCAGCAGTTTTTTAGGGGGCACTGAAAAACTGTTTTTT
once	TRBD1	TRBV5-6	TRBJ2-5	CASSLVGTGETQYF	TGTGCCAGCAGCTTAGTAGGGACAGGAGAGACCCAGTACTTC
.	.	TRBV4-2	TRBJ1-5	CASSQADNSNQPQHF	TGTGCCAGCAGCCAAGCAGATAATAGCAATCAGCCCCAGCATTTT
.	.	TRBV20-1	TRBJ2-7	CSASALTSTYEQYF	TGCAGTGCTAGTGCCCTTACTAGTACCTACGAGCAGTACTTC
.	.	TRBV12-3/TRBV12-4	TRBJ2-1	CASSFDNEQFF	TGTGCCAGCAGTTTCGACAATGAGCAGTTCTTC
.	TRBD1	TRBV11-2	TRBJ1-4	CASSRAGGLKTNEKLFF	TGTGCCAGCTCCAGGGCAGGGGGATTGAAGACTAATGAAAAACTGTTTTTT
.	.	TRBV30	TRBJ2-2	CAWSKTGITGELFF	TGTGCCTGGAGTAAAACAGGCATCACCGGGGAGCTGTTTTTT
.	.	TRBV11-3	TRBJ2-2	CASSLRVTGELFF	TGTGCCAGCAGCTTACGGGTCACCGGGGAGCTGTTTTTT
.	TRBD1	TRBV11-3	TRBJ1-6	CASSLFPGGNSPLHF	TGTGCCAGCAGCTTGTTTCCAGGGGGTAATTCACCCCTCCACTTT
.	TRBD1	TRBV5-1	TRBJ1-2	CASSPNRGFWYGYTF	TGCGCCAGCAGCCCCAACAGGGGATTTTGGTATGGCTACACCTTC
.	.	TRBV20-1	TRBJ1-2	CSASVAGTSYGYTF	TGCAGTGCTAGTGTGGCAGGGACTAGCTATGGCTACACCTTC
.	.	TRBV27	TRBJ1-4	CASKPRGRYNEKLFF	TGTGCCAGCAAACCCAGGGGTCGGTATAATGAAAAACTGTTTTTT
.	.	TRBV5-1	TRBJ2-7	CASSLVQGNEQYF	TGCGCCAGCAGCTTGGTACAGGGTAACGAGCAGTACTTC
.	.	TRBV24-1	TRBJ1-5	CATSARGGQYSNQPQHF	TGTGCCACCAGTGCCCGCGGTGGACAGTATAGCAATCAGCCCCAGCATTTT
few	.	TRBV30	TRBJ1-5	CAWSPQAGIQPQHF	TGTGCCTGGAGTCCCCAGGCCGGGATCCAGCCCCAGCATTTT
few	TRBD1	TRBV4-1	TRBJ1-5	CASSQGGQANQPQHF	TGCGCCAGCAGCCAGGGGGGACAGGCTAATCAGCCCCAGCATTTT
.	TRBD1	TRBV3-1/TRBV3-2	TRBJ2-7	CASSRQGPSYEQYF	TGTGCCAGCAGCCGACAGGGCCCTTCCTACGAGCAGTACTTC
.	.	TRBV4-1	TRBJ1-2	CASGARANYGYTF	TGCGCCAGCGGTGCGAGAGCTAACTATGGCTACACCTTC
once	TRBD1	TRBV19	TRBJ1-5	CASTPTGGNQPQHF	TGTGCCAGTACCCCGACAGGGGGCAATCAGCCCCAGCATTTT
.	.	TRBV3-1/TRBV3-2	TRBJ2-7	CASSQSVGVYEQYF	TGTGCCAGCAGCCAATCAGTAGGGGTCTACGAGCAGTACTTC
.	.	TRBV2	TRBJ1-1	CASPKATTGENTEAFF	TGTGCCAGCCCGAAAGCGACCACAGGAGAGAACACTGAAGCTTTCTTT
.	TRBD2	TRBV9	TRBJ2-1	CASSVGLAGGGSSYNEQFF	TGTGCCAGCAGCGTAGGACTAGCGGGGGGTGGGAGCTCCTACAATGAGCAGTTCTTC
.	.	TRBV6-5	TRBJ2-4	CASSEGPVENIQYF	TGTGCCAGCAGCGAGGGCCCAGTAGAAAACATTCAGTACTTC
.	.	TRBV4-1	TRBJ2-3	CASSQVRGASTDTQYF	TGCGCCAGCAGCCAAGTCCGGGGGGCAAGCACAGATACGCAGTATTTT
.	.	TRBV19	TRBJ2-7	CASTPGGYLYEQYF	TGTGCCAGTACCCCTGGGGGCTACCTCTACGAGCAGTACTTC
.	.	TRBV11-2	TRBJ1-3	CASSLSGAGNTIYF	TGTGCCAGCAGCTTATCAGGGGCTGGGAACACCATATATTTT
.	TRBD1	TRBV30	TRBJ1-1	CAWGLDRVQTEAFF	TGTGCCTGGGGACTCGACAGGGTCCAGACTGAAGCTTTCTTT
.	TRBD1	TRBV5-4	TRBJ1-2	CASSLGVGQYGYTF	TGTGCCAGCAGCTTGGGGGTGGGACAGTATGGCTACACCTTC
.	.	TRBV12-3/TRBV12-4	TRBJ1-5	CASALGGAAQHF	TGTGCCAGCGCGTTGGGGGGTGCGGCCCAGCATTTT
.	.	TRBV18	TRBJ1-1	CASSPRRENTEAFF	TGTGCCAGCTCACCACGACGGGAGAACACTGAAGCTTTCTTT
.	TRBD2	TRBV25-1	TRBJ2-5	CASSRTSGQETQYF	TGTGCCAGCAGTCGAACTAGCGGACAAGAGACCCAGTACTTC
once	.	TRBV5-6	TRBJ2-1	CASSFEGRGNEQFF	TGTGCCAGCAGCTTTGAGGGAAGGGGGAATGAGCAGTTCTTC
.	.	TRBV5-1	TRBJ2-3	CASSLVPTSTDTQYF	TGCGCCAGCAGCTTGGTCCCCACTAGCACAGATACGCAGTATTTT
.	.	TRBV25-1	TRBJ1-2	CASSEYQGNGYTF	TGTGCCAGCAGTGAATATCAGGGGAATGGCTACACCTTC
.	TRBD1	TRBV19	TRBJ1-1	CASSRERQGANTEAFF	TGTGCCAGTAGTCGGGAAAGACAGGGGGCGAACACTGAAGCTTTCTTT
.	.	TRBV18	TRBJ1-1	CASSRTANTEAFF	TGTGCCAGCTCACGGACAGCGAACACTGAAGCTTTCTTT
once	.	TRBV5-1	TRBJ1-4	CASSGGQYNEKLFF	TGCGCCAGCAGCGGCGGACAGTATAATGAAAAACTGTTTTTT
once	.	TRBV28	TRBJ1-3	CASSIPGQGNTIYF	TGTGCCAGCAGTATACCCGGACAGGGAAACACCATATATTTT
.	.	TRBV6-6	TRBJ1-6	CASGETVNSPLHF	TGTGCCAGCGGGGAGACTGTTAATTCACCCCTCCACTTT
.	.	TRBV6-5	TRBJ1-1	CATHPLDSNTEAFF	TGTGCCACCCACCCCCTGGACAGCAACACTGAAGCTTTCTTT
.	TRBD1	TRBV6-6	TRBJ2-2	CASSRQGAPNTGELFF	TGTGCCAGCAGTCGACAGGGGGCGCCGAACACCGGGGAGCTGTTTTTT
.	.	TRBV4-1	TRBJ1-1	CASTSGAARGNTEAFF	TGCGCCAGCACCTCAGGGGCGGCGCGAGGGAACACTGAAGCTTTCTTT
few	.	TRBV4-1	TRBJ1-4	CASSQAGRTLNEKLFF	TGCGCCAGCAGCCAAGCAGGCAGGACTCTTAATGAAAAACTGTTTTTT
.	TRBD2	TRBV6-1	TRBJ2-2	CASSETSGGAHGELFF	TGTGCCAGCAGCGAAACTAGCGGGGGGGCCCACGGGGAGCTGTTTTTT
.	.	TRBV6-5	TRBJ1-1	CASRIGETEAFF	TGTGCCAGCAGGATAGGGGAAACTGAAGCTTTCTTT
.	.	TRBV30	TRBJ2-7	CAWSIQGVYEQYF	TGTGCCTGGAGCATACAGGGAGTATACGAGCAGTACTTC
once	.	TRBV14	TRBJ1-4	CASSHSGEKLFF	TGTGCCAGCAGCCATTCGGGGGAAAAACTGTTTTTT
.	.	TRBV11-2	TRBJ2-7	CASSLGAGVSYEQYF	TGTGCCAGCAGCTTAGGGGCAGGGGTCTCCTACGAGCAGTACTTC